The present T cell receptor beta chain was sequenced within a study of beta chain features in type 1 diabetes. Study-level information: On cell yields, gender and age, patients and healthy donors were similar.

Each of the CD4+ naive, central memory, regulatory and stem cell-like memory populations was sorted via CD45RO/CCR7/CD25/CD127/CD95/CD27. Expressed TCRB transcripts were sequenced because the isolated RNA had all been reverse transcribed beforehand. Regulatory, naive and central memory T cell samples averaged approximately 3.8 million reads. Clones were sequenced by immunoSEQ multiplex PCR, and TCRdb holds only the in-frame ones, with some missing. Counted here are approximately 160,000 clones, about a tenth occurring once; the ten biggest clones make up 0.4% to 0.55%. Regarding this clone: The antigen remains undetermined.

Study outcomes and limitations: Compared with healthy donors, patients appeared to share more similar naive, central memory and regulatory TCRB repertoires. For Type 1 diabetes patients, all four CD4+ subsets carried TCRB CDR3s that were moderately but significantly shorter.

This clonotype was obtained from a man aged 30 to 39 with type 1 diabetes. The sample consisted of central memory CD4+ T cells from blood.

The DNA for the CDR3 is TGTGCCAGCAGCTTATATAGATCGGGAGCTTTCTTT. Its translation is CASSLYRSGAFF. V is TRBV7-8 and J is TRBJ1-1; D is undetermined. V was cut by 2 bases and J by 10 bases, with 11 bases left in between. CDR3 length: 12 residues. Germline V gene lookup returns CDR1 SGHVS and CDR2 FQNEAQ.